The 30 T cell receptor beta chains below come from one sample, sequenced in a study of T cells after yellow fever vaccination. TCRdb redid the calling of the 5' RACE reads with MiXCR, one entry per CDR3 protein. The sample holds over 150,000 distinct CDR3 sequences, approximately 6.2% seen once. The sequenced sample was CD4+ T cells sorted from PBMCs, obtained on the day of the first yellow fever vaccination. Receptors were obtained from a man younger than 30 who received the YFV17D yellow fever vaccine.

This clonotype was picked up many times. This chain uses TRBV7-9 with TRBJ1-1; D is unresolved. V was pared by 2 bases and J by 4 bases, with 5 bases between. The length of the CDR3 is 12 residues. Germline V gene data show CDR1 as SEHNR and CDR2 as FQNEAQ (reference sequence). CDR3 sequence: CASSLQATEAFF. CDR3 bases: TGTGCCAGCAGCTTACAGGCCACTGAAGCTTTCTTT.

This clonotype has a count of ten or more. The genes are TRBV20-1 and TRBJ2-4, with D possibly being TRBD1 (6 bases). The germline V and J ends were trimmed by 2 bases and 8 bases, with 7 bases remaining between them. Looked up from germline, CDR1 is DFQATT and CDR2 is SNEGSKA (reference sequence). The length of the CDR3 is 11 residues. CDR3 sequence: CSARPGDIQYF. Here the CDR3 DNA reads TGCAGTGCTAGACCAGGGGACATTCAGTACTTC.

This clonotype appeared a few times. V gene TRBV12-3 or TRBV12-4 combines with J gene TRBJ1-4; D gene unclear. The germline V and J ends were trimmed by 3 bases and 0 bases, with 11 bases remaining between them. This CDR3 has 16 residues. The CDR3 coding sequence is TGTGCCAGCAGTTTCCGGGTGAGCGCAACTAATGAAAAACTGTTTTTT. It specifies CASSFRVSATNEKLFF.

The CDR3 DNA follows: TGCAGTGCTAGAACCGGCGACTCCAGGGGGGATTCACCCCTCCACTTT. Translation gives CSARTGDSRGDSPLHF. V and J are TRBV20-1 and TRBJ1-6; 7 nucleotides match TRBD1. The CDR3 has 16 amino acids. Germline V lookup: CDR1 DFQATT, CDR2 SNEGSKA (reference sequence). With V trimmed by 2 bases and J by 8 bases, 12 bases remained unmatched.

Comments on this clonotype: A clone one base away is much larger, so this may be a read error. The rearrangement links TRBV28 to TRBJ2-2; 8 nucleotides match TRBD2. The germline V gene has CDR1 MDHEN and CDR2 SYDVKM. The CDR3 runs 19 residues. The ends lost 2 bases at V and 0 bases at J; junction bases unmatched: 11. The chain's CDR3 is CASSLPTSGADANTGELFF. CDR3 sequence (DNA): TGTGCCAGCAGTTTACCCACTAGCGGAGCTGACGCGAACACCGGGGAGCTGTTTTTT.

The chain links TRBV6-1 to TRBJ2-1; 11 bases align to TRBD2. Trimming at V came to 10 bases and at J to 0 bases, leaving 5 bases not matched to a gene. Germline CDR1 MNHNS, CDR2 SASEGT. The CDR3 has 15 amino acids. As DNA, the CDR3 is TGTGCCACTATAGCGGGGGGGAGCTCCTACAATGAGCAGTTCTTC. It encodes CATIAGGSSYNEQFF.

The rearrangement uses TRBV11-2 and TRBJ1-6; possible D gene TRBD1, 6 bases. Trimming took 5 bases from V and 8 from J, leaving 19 bases between them. Germline V gene lookup returns CDR1 SGHAT and CDR2 FQNNGV. This CDR3 has 16 residues. CDR3 amino acids: CASSNRYRANDSPLHF. The CDR3 region has the DNA TGTGCCAGCAGCAACCGGTACAGGGCTAATGATTCACCCCTCCACTTT.

This clonotype occurred many times. The chain uses TRBV4-3 and TRBJ2-2, with TRBD1 matching over 8 bases. Germline values: CDR1 LGHNA, CDR2 YSLEER. The CDR3 is 16 amino acids. V dropped 1 base and J dropped 6; count of bases not matched to a gene: 7. The CDR3 DNA reads as TGCGCCAGCAGCCAAGGACAGGGGTGGGCTGCCGGGGAGCTGTTTTTT. This encodes CASSQGQGWAAGELFF.

The V call is TRBV7-2, the J call TRBJ1-2, with TRBD1 matching over 10 bases. The trim removed 5 bases at V and 5 bases at J, leaving 8 bases unmatched. The CDR3 has 15 residues. The germline V gene has CDR1 SGHTA and CDR2 FQGNSA. This CDR3 reads CASSPTAGQGYGYTF. CDR3 nucleotides: TGTGCCAGCAGCCCTACCGCGGGACAGGGGTATGGCTACACCTTC.

This clonotype turned up a few times. V gene TRBV2 combines with J gene TRBJ2-3; 8 bases are a match to TRBD2. Germline V gene data show CDR1 as SNHLY and CDR2 as FYNNEI. J was trimmed by 2 bases and V by 11 bases; bases with no gene match: 3. The CDR3 consists of 12 residues. CDR3 amino acids: CAGSGATDTQYF. Written as DNA, the CDR3 is TGTGCCGGTAGCGGGGCCACAGATACGCAGTATTTT.

This clonotype has only a few counts. The chain employs TRBV6-1 and TRBJ1-5, with D possibly being TRBD1 (6 bases). Germline V gene data show CDR1 as MNHNS and CDR2 as SASEGT. Deletions cut 3 bases from V and 8 bases from J, with 14 bases between. The CDR3 loop spans 14 amino acids. CDR3 sequence (DNA): TGTGCCAGCAGTGATTCGACAGGTTGGAAGCCCCAGCATTTT. It translates to CASSDSTGWKPQHF.

This clonotype was observed at least ten times. The rearrangement uses TRBV6-4 and TRBJ2-5; 8 bases line up with TRBD1. Germline assignment: CDR1 MRHNA and CDR2 SNTAGT. The CDR3 has 17 amino acids. V lost 2 bases and J lost 5; bases outside the gene matches: 13. DNA for the CDR3: TGTGCCAGCAGTGACCGACGCGGGAACAGGGGGACGGAGACCCAGTACTTC. Translating gives CASSDRRGNRGTETQYF.

The V and J genes are TRBV5-1 and TRBJ1-3, with 8 bases lining up with TRBD1. The ends lost 0 bases at V and 5 bases at J; junction bases unmatched: 1. CDR1 and CDR2 from the germline V gene are SGHRS and YFSETQ. This CDR3 contains 14 residues. CDR3 bases: TGCGCCAGCAGCTTGGGGACAGGGAGAAACACCATATATTTT. Its protein is CASSLGTGRNTIYF. The complete variable domain, with remaining parts taken from reference TRBV5-1 and TRBJ1-3, reads KAGVTQTPRYLIKTRGQQVTLSCSPISGHRSVSWYQQTPGQGLQFLFEYFSETQRNKGNFPGRFSGRQFSNSRSEMNVSTLELGDSALYLCASSLGTGRNTIYFGEGSWLTVV.

This clonotype was seen repeatedly, ten times or more. This chain connects TRBV7-8 to TRBJ2-7; a possible D gene is TRBD1 (8 bases). The CDR3 loop spans 15 amino acids. V gave up 2 bases and J gave up 2 bases, with 13 bases separating them. The germline V gene encodes CDR1 SGHVS and CDR2 FQNEAQ. CDR3 sequence: CASSLSGTGTYEQYF. Here the CDR3 DNA reads TGTGCCAGCAGCTTAAGCGGGACAGGAACCTACGAGCAGTACTTC.

This clonotype appeared many times. The chain joins TRBV7-2 to TRBJ2-1, with TRBD2 matching over 9 bases. Germline V gene sequence: CDR1 SGHTA, CDR2 FQGNSA. There are 15 residues in the CDR3. V shed 6 bases and J 1 base; nucleotides not matched to a gene: 4. The CDR3 region is CASRPLAGSYNEQFF. As DNA, the CDR3 is TGTGCCAGCAGACCTCTAGCGGGGTCCTACAATGAGCAGTTCTTC.

This chain connects TRBV12-3 or TRBV12-4 to TRBJ1-1; TRBD1 might be the D (5 bases). CDR3 size: 14 residues. V gave up 2 bases and J gave up 1 base, with 8 bases separating them. The CDR3 loop reads CASSLTGRNTEAFF. The CDR3 coding sequence is TGTGCCAGCAGTTTAACAGGACGGAACACTGAAGCTTTCTTT.

V usage is TRBV12-3 or TRBV12-4 and J usage is TRBJ1-5; TRBD1 aligns across 7 bases. The CDR3 runs 13 residues. Trimming at V came to 6 bases and at J to 4 bases, leaving 3 bases not matched to a gene. CDR3 nucleotides: TGTGCCAGCAGCAGGACAGGTAATCAGCCCCAGCATTTT. Its protein is CASSRTGNQPQHF.

The V call is TRBV7-9, the J call TRBJ1-1; no clear D. There are 14 residues in the CDR3. V was trimmed by 2 bases and J by 5 bases, leaving 12 bases between them. Germline loops: CDR1 SEHNR, CDR2 FQNEAQ (reference sequence). CDR3 sequence (DNA): TGTGCCAGCAGCTTAATGGGAGAGGGAACTGAAGCTTTCTTT. Residues: CASSLMGEGTEAFF.

This clonotype turned up a few times. The chain uses TRBV20-1 and TRBJ2-1; TRBD2 matches 10 bases. Trimming cost V 6 bases and J 5 bases; bases outside gene matches: 10. Germline V gives CDR1 DFQATT, CDR2 SNEGSKA (reference sequence). The CDR3 is made up of 15 amino acids. Written as DNA, the CDR3 is TGCAGTGCCTACGCTAGCGGGGGCTTACACAATGAGCAGTTCTTC. It yields the protein CSAYASGGLHNEQFF.

This clonotype was detected only a few times. J is TRBJ1-1 and V is TRBV7-2, with D possibly being TRBD1 (5 bases). Germline CDR1 reads SGHTA; CDR2 reads FQGNSA. CDR3 length: 13 residues. Trimming cost V 7 bases and J 4 bases, with 13 bases left between them. CDR3 in DNA: TGTGCCAGCACCCAGTGGGGGGTCACTGAAGCTTTCTTT. Protein product: CASTQWGVTEAFF.

The chain couples TRBV11-2 to TRBJ2-7; D might be TRBD2 (6 bases). The CDR3 totals 15 residues. The germline CDR1 and CDR2 sequences are SGHAT and FQNNGV. V shed 4 bases and J shed 3 bases, with 16 bases lying between them. The CDR3 DNA is TGTGCCAGCAGCTCCCTCCGGGGGTCCGACTACGAGCAGTACTTC. Its translation: CASSSLRGSDYEQYF. Using reference TRBV11-2 and TRBJ2-7 for the parts outside the CDR3, the full variable domain is EAGVAQSPRYKIIEKRQSVAFWCNPISGHATLYWYQQILGQGPKLLIQFQNNGVVDDSQLPKDRFSAERLKGVDSTLKIQPAKLEDSAVYLCASSSLRGSDYEQYFGPGTRLTVT.

This clonotype came up many times. Here the CDR3 reads CASSRDGVDNEQFF. Here the CDR3 DNA reads TGTGCCAGCAGCCGAGACGGGGTAGACAATGAGCAGTTCTTC. The rearrangement uses TRBV11-3 and TRBJ2-1; D is possibly TRBD2 (5 bases). Germline V CDR1 and CDR2: SGHNT, YENEEA. The ends were cut back, 5 bases at V and 5 bases at J, with 13 bases in the middle. This CDR3 is 14 amino acids long.

This clonotype appeared many times. CDR3 amino acids: CASSESDWRYEQYF. CDR3 sequence (DNA): TGTGCCAGCAGTGAATCGGATTGGCGTTACGAGCAGTACTTC. The chain employs TRBV25-1 and TRBJ2-7; D is undetermined. The CDR3 is 14 amino acids. V shed 1 base and J shed 4 bases, with 11 bases lying between them. Per germline, CDR1 MGHDK and CDR2 SYGVNS.

The sample holds a few counts of this clonotype. The chain links TRBV7-3 to TRBJ2-7; TRBD1 might be the D (6 bases). The V end was cut by 2 bases, the J end by 5 bases, with 10 bases between. This CDR3 is built from 13 residues. Germline CDR1 SGHTA, CDR2 FQGTGA. The CDR3 sequence is CASSLWQGHEQYF. In DNA, the CDR3 is TGTGCCAGCAGCTTATGGCAGGGGCACGAGCAGTACTTC.

This clonotype came up many times. The V and J genes are TRBV7-6 and TRBJ2-5; 8 nucleotides match TRBD2. Losses at the gene ends were 6 bases for V and 2 bases for J; bases not matched to a gene: 8. The CDR3 sequence is 15 residues long. Germline V gives CDR1 SGHVS, CDR2 FNYEAQ. The CDR3 DNA sequence: TGTGCCAGCAGATGGGATTCGGGGGGGCAAGAGACCCAGTACTTC. This gives the protein CASRWDSGGQETQYF.

The J gene is TRBJ1-1, the V gene TRBV7-3, with D possibly TRBD1 on 6 matching bases. Looked up from germline, CDR1 is SGHTA and CDR2 is FQGTGA. The CDR3 is made up of 16 amino acids. Trimming removed 1 base from V and 4 bases from J, with 16 bases in between. The CDR3 DNA is TGTGCCAGCAGCTTAATCTCCAGGGGCCCAGCCACTGAAGCTTTCTTT. The encoded protein is CASSLISRGPATEAFF.

This clonotype was seen a few times. The rearrangement joins TRBV4-1 to TRBJ2-1, with TRBD1 identical over 9 bases. V was pared by 1 base and J by 7 bases, with 11 bases of the junction left unmatched. The CDR3 extends over 17 amino acids. Per germline, CDR1 MGHRA and CDR2 YSYEKL. CDR3 coding DNA: TGCGCCAGCAGCCAAGTTGGGGACAGGGCCTATTATAATGAGCAGTTCTTC. This sequence encodes CASSQVGDRAYYNEQFF.

The chain couples TRBV19 to TRBJ1-1; possibly TRBD1 for D (5 bases). V was trimmed by 4 bases and J by 4 bases, leaving 16 bases between them. The CDR3 loop spans 15 amino acids. Germline V lookup: CDR1 LNHDA, CDR2 SQIVND (reference sequence). CDR3 bases: TGTGCCAGTAGTACCCCCGGCGGGGGGAGCACTGAAGCTTTCTTT. Translating it yields CASSTPGGGSTEAFF. The complete variable domain, with remaining parts taken from reference TRBV19 and TRBJ1-1, reads DGGITQSPKYLFRKEGQNVTLSCEQNLNHDAMYWYRQDPGQGLRLIYYSQIVNDFQKGDIAEGYSVSREKKESFPLTVTSAQKNPTAFYLCASSTPGGGSTEAFFGQGTRLTVV.

At least ten counts were recorded for this clonotype. The chain links TRBV20-1 to TRBJ2-3; D might be TRBD1 (5 bases). This CDR3 comprises 14 residues. V lost 6 bases and J lost 2, with 15 bases in between. Per the germline V gene, CDR1 is DFQATT and CDR2 is SNEGSKA (reference sequence). CDR3 coding DNA: TGCAGTGCCTCTGGGGCGGAGATCACAGATACGCAGTATTTT. Amino acid sequence: CSASGAEITDTQYF.

The table lists this clonotype with many counts. The chain joins TRBV5-1 to TRBJ2-7, with D tentatively TRBD1 or TRBD2 (5 bases each). This CDR3 contains 15 residues. Per germline, CDR1 SGHRS and CDR2 YFSETQ. V lost 0 bases and J lost 0, with 10 bases in between. The CDR3 sequence: CASSLAGTSSYEQYF. The DNA for the CDR3 is TGCGCCAGCAGCTTGGCGGGGACCAGCTCCTACGAGCAGTACTTC.